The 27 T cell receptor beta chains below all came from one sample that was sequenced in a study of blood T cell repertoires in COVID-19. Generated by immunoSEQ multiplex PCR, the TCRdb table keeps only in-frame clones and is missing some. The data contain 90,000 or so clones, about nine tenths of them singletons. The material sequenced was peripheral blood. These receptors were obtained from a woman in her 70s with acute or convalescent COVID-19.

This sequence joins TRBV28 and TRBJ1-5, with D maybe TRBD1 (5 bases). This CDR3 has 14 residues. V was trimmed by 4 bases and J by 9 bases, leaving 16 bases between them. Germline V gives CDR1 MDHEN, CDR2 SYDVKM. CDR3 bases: TGTGCCAGCAGTTCCCCAGGGTGGCGGGGGCCCCAGCATTTT. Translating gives CASSSPGWRGPQHF.

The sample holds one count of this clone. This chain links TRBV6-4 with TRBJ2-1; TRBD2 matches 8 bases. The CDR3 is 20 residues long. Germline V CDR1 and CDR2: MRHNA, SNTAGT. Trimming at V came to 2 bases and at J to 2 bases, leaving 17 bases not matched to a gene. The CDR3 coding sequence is TGTGCCAGCAGTGACCTCCTCGCCGCGGATCGGGAGGGGACCTACAATGAGCAGTTCTTC. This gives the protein CASSDLLAADREGTYNEQFF.

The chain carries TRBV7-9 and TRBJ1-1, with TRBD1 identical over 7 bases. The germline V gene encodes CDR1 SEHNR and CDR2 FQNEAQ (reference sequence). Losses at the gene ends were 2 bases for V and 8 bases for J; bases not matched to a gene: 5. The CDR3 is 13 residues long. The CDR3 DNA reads TGTGCCAGCAGCTTAAGGGAGGACAGGGAAGCTTTCTTT. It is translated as CASSLREDREAFF.

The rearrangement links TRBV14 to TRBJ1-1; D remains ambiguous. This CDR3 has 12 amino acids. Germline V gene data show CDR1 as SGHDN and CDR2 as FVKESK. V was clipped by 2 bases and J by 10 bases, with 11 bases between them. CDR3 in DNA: TGTGCCAGCAGCCAACCTAAGAGAGGAGCTTTCTTT. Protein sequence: CASSQPKRGAFF.

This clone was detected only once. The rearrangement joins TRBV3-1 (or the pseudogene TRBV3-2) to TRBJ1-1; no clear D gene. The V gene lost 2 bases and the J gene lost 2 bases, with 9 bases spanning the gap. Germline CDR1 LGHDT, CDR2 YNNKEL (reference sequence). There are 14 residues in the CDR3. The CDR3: CASSQRGSNTEAFF. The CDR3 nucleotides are TGTGCCAGCAGCCAACGGGGTAGTAACACTGAAGCTTTCTTT.

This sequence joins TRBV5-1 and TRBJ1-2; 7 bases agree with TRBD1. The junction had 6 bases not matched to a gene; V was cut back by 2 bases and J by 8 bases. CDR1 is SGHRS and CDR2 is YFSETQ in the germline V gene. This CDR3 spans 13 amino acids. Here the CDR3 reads CASSFLTGSGYTF. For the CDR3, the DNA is TGCGCCAGCAGCTTTTTGACAGGGAGCGGCTACACCTTC.

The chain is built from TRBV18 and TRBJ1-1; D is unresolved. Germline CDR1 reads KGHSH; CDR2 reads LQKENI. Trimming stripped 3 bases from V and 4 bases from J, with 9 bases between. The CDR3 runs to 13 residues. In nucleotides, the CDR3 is TGTGCCAGCTCACCGGGCCCGAGCACTGAAGCTTTCTTT. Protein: CASSPGPSTEAFF.

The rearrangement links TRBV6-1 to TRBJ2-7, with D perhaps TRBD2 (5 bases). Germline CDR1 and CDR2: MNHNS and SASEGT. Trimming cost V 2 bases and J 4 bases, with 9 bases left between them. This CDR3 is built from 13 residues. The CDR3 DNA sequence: TGTGCCAGCAGTGAATTCGGGGAATACGAGCAGTACTTC. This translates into CASSEFGEYEQYF.

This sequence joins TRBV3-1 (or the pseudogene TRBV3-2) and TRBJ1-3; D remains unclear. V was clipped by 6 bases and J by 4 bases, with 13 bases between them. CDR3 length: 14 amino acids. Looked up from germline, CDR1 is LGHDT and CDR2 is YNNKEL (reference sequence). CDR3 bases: TGTGCCAGCAGGCCGGCGGGTCAGGGAAACACCATATATTTT. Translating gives CASRPAGQGNTIYF.

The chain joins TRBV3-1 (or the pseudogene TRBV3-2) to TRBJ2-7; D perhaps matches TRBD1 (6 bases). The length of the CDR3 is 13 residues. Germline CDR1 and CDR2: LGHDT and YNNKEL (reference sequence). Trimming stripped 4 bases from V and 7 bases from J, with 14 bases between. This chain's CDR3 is CASSPGTRVEQYF. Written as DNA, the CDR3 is TGTGCCAGCAGCCCCGGGACACGCGTGGAGCAGTACTTC.

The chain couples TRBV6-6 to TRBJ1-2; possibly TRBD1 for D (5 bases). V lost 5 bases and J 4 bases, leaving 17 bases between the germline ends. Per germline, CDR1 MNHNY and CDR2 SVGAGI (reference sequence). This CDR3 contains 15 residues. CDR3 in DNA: TGTGCCAGCAGTCCCCACGCCCAGGGAATCTATGGCTACACCTTC. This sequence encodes CASSPHAQGIYGYTF.

CDR3 DNA: TGTGCCAGCAGAACCAGGGGTGGAACTGAAGCTTTCTTT. This gives the protein CASRTRGGTEAFF. This sequence joins TRBV9 and TRBJ1-1, with D possibly being TRBD1 (6 bases). CDR1 and CDR2 from the germline V gene are SGDLS and YYNGEE. There are 13 residues in the CDR3. V was trimmed by 5 bases and J by 5 bases, leaving 13 bases between them.

CDR3 sequence (DNA): TGTGCCAGTACCATAGGGACAGGGATGAACACCGGGGAGCTGTTTTTT. This translates into CASTIGTGMNTGELFF. The chain carries TRBV19 and TRBJ2-2; 9 bases line up with TRBD1. CDR1 and CDR2 from the germline V gene are LNHDA and SQIVND (reference sequence). The CDR3 loop spans 16 amino acids. V lost 7 bases, J lost 1 base, and 7 bases stayed unmatched.

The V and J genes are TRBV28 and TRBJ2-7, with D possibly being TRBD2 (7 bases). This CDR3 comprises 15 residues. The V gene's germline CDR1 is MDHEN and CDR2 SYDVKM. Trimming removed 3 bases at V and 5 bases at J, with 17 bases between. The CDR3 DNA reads TGTGCCAGCAGTTTCCTGGGGGGGCCCGCGAACGAGCAGTACGTC. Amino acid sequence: CASSFLGGPANEQYV.

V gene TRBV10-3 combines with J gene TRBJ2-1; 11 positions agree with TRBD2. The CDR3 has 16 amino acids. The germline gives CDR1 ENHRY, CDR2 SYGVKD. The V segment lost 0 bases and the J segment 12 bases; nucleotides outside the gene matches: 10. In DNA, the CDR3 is TGTGCCATCAGTGAGTCGAGTAGCGGGGGGGCCGAGGGGCAGTTCTTC. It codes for CAISESSSGGAEGQFF.

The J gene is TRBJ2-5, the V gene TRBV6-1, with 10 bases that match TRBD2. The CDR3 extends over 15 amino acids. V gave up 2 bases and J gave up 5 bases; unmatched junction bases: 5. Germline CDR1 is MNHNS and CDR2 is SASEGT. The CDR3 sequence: CASSENSGGWETQYF. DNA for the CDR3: TGTGCCAGCAGTGAAAATAGCGGGGGGTGGGAGACCCAGTACTTC.

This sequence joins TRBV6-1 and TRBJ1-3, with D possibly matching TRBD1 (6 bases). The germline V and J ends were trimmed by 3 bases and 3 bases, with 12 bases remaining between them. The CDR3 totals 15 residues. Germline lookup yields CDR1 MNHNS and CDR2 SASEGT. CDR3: CASSDRGEYGNTIYF. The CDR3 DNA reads TGTGCCAGCAGTGACAGGGGAGAATATGGAAACACCATATATTTT.

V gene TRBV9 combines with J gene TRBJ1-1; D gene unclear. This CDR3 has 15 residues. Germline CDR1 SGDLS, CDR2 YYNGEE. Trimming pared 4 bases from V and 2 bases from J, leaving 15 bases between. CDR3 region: CASSSAGRRNTEAFF. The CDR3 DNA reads TGTGCCAGCAGCTCCGCCGGGAGAAGAAACACTGAAGCTTTCTTT.

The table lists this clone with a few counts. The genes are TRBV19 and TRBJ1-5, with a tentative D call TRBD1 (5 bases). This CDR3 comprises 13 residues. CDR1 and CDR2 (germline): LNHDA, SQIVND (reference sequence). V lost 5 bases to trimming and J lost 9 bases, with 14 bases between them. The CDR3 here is CASSGADARPQHF. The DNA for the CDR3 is TGTGCCAGTAGTGGGGCGGATGCGAGGCCCCAGCATTTT.

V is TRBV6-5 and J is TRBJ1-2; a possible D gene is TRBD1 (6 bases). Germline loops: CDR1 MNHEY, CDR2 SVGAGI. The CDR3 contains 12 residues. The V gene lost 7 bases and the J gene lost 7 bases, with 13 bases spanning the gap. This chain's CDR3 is CASTEQGRGYTF. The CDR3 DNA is TGTGCCAGCACCGAACAGGGTCGTGGCTACACCTTC.

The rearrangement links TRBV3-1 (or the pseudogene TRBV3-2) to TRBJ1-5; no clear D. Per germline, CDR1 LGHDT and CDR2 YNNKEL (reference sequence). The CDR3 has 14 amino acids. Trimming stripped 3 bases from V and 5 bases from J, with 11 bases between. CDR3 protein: CASSQGLVYQPQHF. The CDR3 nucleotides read TGTGCCAGCAGCCAGGGCCTCGTCTATCAGCCCCAGCATTTT.

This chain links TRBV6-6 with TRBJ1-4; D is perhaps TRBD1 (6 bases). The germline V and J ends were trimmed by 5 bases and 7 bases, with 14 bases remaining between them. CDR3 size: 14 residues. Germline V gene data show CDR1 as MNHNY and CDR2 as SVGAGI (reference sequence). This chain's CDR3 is CASSLARGTEKLFF. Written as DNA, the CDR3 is TGTGCCAGCAGTCTGGCCAGGGGAACTGAAAAACTGTTTTTT.

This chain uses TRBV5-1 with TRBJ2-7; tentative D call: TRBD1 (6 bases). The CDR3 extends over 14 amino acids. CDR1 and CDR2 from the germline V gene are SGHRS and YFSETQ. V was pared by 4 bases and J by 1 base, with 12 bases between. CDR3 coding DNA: TGCGCCAGCAGCCAAACAGGGTTTTCCTACGAGCAGTACGTC. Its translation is CASSQTGFSYEQYV.

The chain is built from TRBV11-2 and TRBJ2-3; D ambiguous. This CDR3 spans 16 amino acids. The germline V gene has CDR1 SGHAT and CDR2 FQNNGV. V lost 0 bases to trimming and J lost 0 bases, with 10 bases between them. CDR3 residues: CASSLDRLSSTDTQYF. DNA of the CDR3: TGTGCCAGCAGCTTAGATCGGTTGAGTAGCACAGATACGCAGTATTTT. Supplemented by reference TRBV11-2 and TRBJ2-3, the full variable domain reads EAGVAQSPRYKIIEKRQSVAFWCNPISGHATLYWYQQILGQGPKLLIQFQNNGVVDDSQLPKDRFSAERLKGVDSTLKIQPAKLEDSAVYLCASSLDRLSSTDTQYFGPGTRLTVL.

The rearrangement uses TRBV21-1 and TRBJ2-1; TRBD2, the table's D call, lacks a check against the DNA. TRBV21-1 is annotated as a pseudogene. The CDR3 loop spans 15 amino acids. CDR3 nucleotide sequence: TGTGCCAGCAGACTAGCTCTGTGCTCCTACAATGAGCAGTTCTTC. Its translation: CASRLALCSYNEQFF.

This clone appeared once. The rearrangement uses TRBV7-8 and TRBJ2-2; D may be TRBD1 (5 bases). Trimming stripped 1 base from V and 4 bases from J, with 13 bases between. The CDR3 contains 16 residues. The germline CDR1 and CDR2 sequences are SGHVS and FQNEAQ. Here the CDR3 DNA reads TGTGCCAGCAGCTTAGTCCAGGGTTATAGCACCGGGGAGCTGTTTTTT. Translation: CASSLVQGYSTGELFF.

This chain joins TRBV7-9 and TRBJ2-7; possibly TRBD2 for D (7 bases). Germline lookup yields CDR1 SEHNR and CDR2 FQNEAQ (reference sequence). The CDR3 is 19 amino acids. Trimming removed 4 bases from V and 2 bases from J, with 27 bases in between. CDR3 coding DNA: TGTGCCAGCAGCTCCCGCCGGCGTGGGGAGGGGGGGAACACCTACGAGCAGTACTTC. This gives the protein CASSSRRRGEGGNTYEQYF. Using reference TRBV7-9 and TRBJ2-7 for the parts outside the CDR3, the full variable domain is DTGVSQNPRHKITKRGQNVTFRCDPISEHNRLYWYRQTLGQGPEFLTYFQNEAQLEKSRLLSDRFSAERPKGSFSTLEIQRTEQGDSAMYLCASSSRRRGEGGNTYEQYFGPGTRLTVT.